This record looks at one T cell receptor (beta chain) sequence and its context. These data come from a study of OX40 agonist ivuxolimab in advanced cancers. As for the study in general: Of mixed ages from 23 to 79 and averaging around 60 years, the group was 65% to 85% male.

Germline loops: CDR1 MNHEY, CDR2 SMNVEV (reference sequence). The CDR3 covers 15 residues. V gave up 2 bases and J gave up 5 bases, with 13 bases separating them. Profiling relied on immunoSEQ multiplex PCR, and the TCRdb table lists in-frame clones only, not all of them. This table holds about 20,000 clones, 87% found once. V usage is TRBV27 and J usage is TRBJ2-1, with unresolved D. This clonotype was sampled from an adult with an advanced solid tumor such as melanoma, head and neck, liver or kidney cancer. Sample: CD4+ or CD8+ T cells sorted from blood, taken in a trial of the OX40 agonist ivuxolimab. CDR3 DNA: TGTGCCAGCAGTTTAGTTGAAGGCGGAGACAATGAGCAGTTCTTC. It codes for CASSLVEGGDNEQFF.